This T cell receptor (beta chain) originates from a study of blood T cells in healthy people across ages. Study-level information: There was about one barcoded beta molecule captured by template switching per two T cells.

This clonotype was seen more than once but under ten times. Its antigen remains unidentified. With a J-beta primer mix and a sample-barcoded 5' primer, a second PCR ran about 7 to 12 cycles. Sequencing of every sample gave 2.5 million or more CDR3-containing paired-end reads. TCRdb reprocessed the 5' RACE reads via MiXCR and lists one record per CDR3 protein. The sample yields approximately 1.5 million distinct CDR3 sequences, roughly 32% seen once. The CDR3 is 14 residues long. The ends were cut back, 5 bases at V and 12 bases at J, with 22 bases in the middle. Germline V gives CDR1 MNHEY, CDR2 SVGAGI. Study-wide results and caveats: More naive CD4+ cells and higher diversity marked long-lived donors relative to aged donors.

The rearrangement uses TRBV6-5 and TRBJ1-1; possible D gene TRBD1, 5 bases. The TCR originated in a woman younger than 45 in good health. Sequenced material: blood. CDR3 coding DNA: TGTGCCAGCAGTACACACTGGGGTGGGGCTTTGACTTTCTTT. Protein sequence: CASSTHWGGALTFF.